One sample yielded the 3 T cell receptor beta chains listed below, sequenced in a study of cytotoxic CD8 clonotypes in ibrutinib-treated CLL. Sequencing used immunoSEQ multiplex PCR; TCRdb keeps in-frame clones, though not all of them. The table has about 50,000 clones, roughly 57% seen once. The source was PBMCs, collected after 12 months of ibrutinib treatment. The receptors shown here come from a human donor with chronic lymphocytic leukemia.

The sample holds a few counts of this clone. The chain is built from TRBV6-1 and TRBJ2-3, with TRBD2 matching over 10 bases. Losses at the gene ends were 2 bases for V and 0 bases for J; bases not matched to a gene: 2. This CDR3 is 16 amino acids long. Germline V gene data show CDR1 as MNHNS and CDR2 as SASEGT. For the CDR3, the DNA is TGTGCCAGCAGTGAACTAGCGGGAGTGAGCACAGATACGCAGTATTTT. Encoded protein: CASSELAGVSTDTQYF.

The V gene is TRBV30, the J gene TRBJ2-5; D is perhaps TRBD2 (5 bases). The germline V gene has CDR1 GTSNPN and CDR2 SVGIG (reference sequence). V was pared by 5 bases and J by 5 bases, with 9 bases between. The CDR3 consists of 11 residues. The CDR3 coding sequence is TGTGCCTGGTCACTAGGGGAGACCCAGTACTTC. This gives the protein CAWSLGETQYF.

The chain carries TRBV7-3 and TRBJ2-1; D not resolved. Germline V gene data show CDR1 as SGHTA and CDR2 as FQGTGA. CDR3 length: 16 amino acids. Trimming took off 1 base at V and 5 bases at J, with 15 bases between the two ends. DNA of the CDR3: TGTGCCAGCAGCTTAAGGGGTCGGGTACACAACAATGAGCAGTTCTTC. Amino acid sequence: CASSLRGRVHNNEQFF.